This is a list of T cell receptor beta chains from one sample in a study of T cell responses to AZD1222 COVID-19 vaccine. TCRdb's copy holds only in-frame clones and misses some; the assay was immunoSEQ multiplex PCR. This table holds about 110,000 clones, more than 65% found once. Specimen: peripheral blood, collected on day 0 of AZD1222 vaccination. The receptors come from an adult in good health. CDR3s include the opening cysteine and the closing phenylalanine or tryptophan. Each record gives: V gene, J gene, clone size, D gene, CDR3 DNA, CDR3 protein. A D gene is named only where the DNA matches it firmly. Rows may omit the clone size; those that give it use once, few, many or a size class.

TRBV10-3	TRBJ1-4	few	NA	TGTGCCATCTGGGCGGGGGCGACTAATGAAAAACTGTTTTTT	CAIWAGATNEKLFF
TRBV3-1/TRBV3-2	TRBJ1-1	NA	NA	TGTGCCAGCAGCCAGGGGCCAGGACAAAGAGCTTTCTTT	CASSQGPGQRAFF
TRBV15	TRBJ1-5	NA	NA	TGTGCCACCAGCAGACGGGGGGAGCCCCAGCATTTT	CATSRRGEPQHF
TRBV30	TRBJ1-4	NA	NA	TGTGCCTGGAGGGAGGGGGCAACTAATGAAAAACTGTTTTTT	CAWREGATNEKLFF
TRBV6-1	TRBJ2-5	NA	TRBD2	TGTGCCAGCAGTGAGCGCCTAGCGGGGGAAGAGACCCAGTACTTC	CASSERLAGEETQYF
TRBV6-5	TRBJ1-5	NA	NA	TGTGCCAGCAGTCCCAGGCCGGGGCTCAATCAGCCCCAGCATTTT	CASSPRPGLNQPQHF
TRBV30	TRBJ1-1	NA	NA	TGTGCCTGGAGTCCCGGGGGGGCCGGCTGGGCTGAAGCTTTCTTT	CAWSPGGAGWAEAFF
TRBV28	TRBJ1-4	NA	TRBD1	TGTGCCAGCAGTTCCCGGACAGGGCGGGGAGGGGAAAAACTGTTTTTT	CASSSRTGRGGEKLFF
TRBV12-3/TRBV12-4	TRBJ2-5	NA	NA	TGTGCCAGCAACGGGCTGGGGGAGACCCAGTACTTC	CASNGLGETQYF
TRBV29-1	TRBJ1-2	NA	NA	TGCAGCGCAGACCGGGACACCACTAACTATGGCTACACCTTC	CSADRDTTNYGYTF
TRBV6-4	TRBJ2-2	NA	NA	TGTGCCAGCAGTGACACGGGCGACACCGGGGAGCTGTTTTTT	CASSDTGDTGELFF
TRBV10-3	TRBJ1-5	NA	NA	TGTGCCACCTCGGGAGCCCCGGGTCAGCCCCAGCATTTT	CATSGAPGQPQHF
TRBV7-2	TRBJ1-2	NA	NA	TGTGCCAGCAGCTTAAGTGTTCGTAGAGGGAACTATGGCTACACCTTC	CASSLSVRRGNYGYTF
TRBV6-4	TRBJ1-6	NA	TRBD1	TGTGCCAGCAGTGTGGCGGGACAGGATAATTCACCCCTCCACTTT	CASSVAGQDNSPLHF
TRBV5-5	TRBJ2-5	once	TRBD1	TGTGCCAGCAGCCCGAGGGGACAGTTCCAAGAGACCCAGTACTTC	CASSPRGQFQETQYF
TRBV5-6	TRBJ2-7	NA	TRBD1	TGTGCCAGCAGCTTGGGGACAGGGGCCGAGCAGTACTTC	CASSLGTGAEQYF
TRBV5-1	TRBJ2-4	NA	NA	TGCGCCAGCAGCTTGGCTGTAGCCAAAAACATTCAGTACTTC	CASSLAVAKNIQYF
TRBV3-1/TRBV3-2	TRBJ2-3	NA	NA	TGTGCCAGCAGCCAAGCACGGGGTCAGGGCAGTTTCACAGATACGCAGTATTTT	CASSQARGQGSFTDTQYF
TRBV5-8	TRBJ1-2	NA	NA	TGTGCCAGCAGCTGGGGCGGGCAGGGAAACTATGGCTACACCTTC	CASSWGGQGNYGYTF
TRBV5-1	TRBJ1-1	NA	NA	TGCGCCAGCAGCTACACACTCGGGGCTGAAGCTTTCTTT	CASSYTLGAEAFF
TRBV5-5	TRBJ1-4	NA	NA	TGTGCCAGCAGCTCGCGGGGGCGGGCGAGTTTAAATGAAAAACTGTTTTTT	CASSSRGRASLNEKLFF
TRBV28	TRBJ1-1	NA	TRBD1	TGTGCCAGCAGGTGGGACATTAGGACAGGGAGCACTGAAGCTTTCTTT	CASRWDIRTGSTEAFF
TRBV4-3	TRBJ1-3	NA	TRBD1	TGCGCCAGCAGCCAAGGACAGGGAGACTCTGGAAACACCATATATTTT	CASSQGQGDSGNTIYF
TRBV19	TRBJ1-1	NA	NA	TGTGCCAGTAGTATAGTACCGGGACCGAACACTGAAGCTTTCTTT	CASSIVPGPNTEAFF
TRBV11-3	TRBJ1-1	NA	TRBD1	TGTGCCAGCAGCCGGGCCTCGCAGGGGGGCACTGAAGCTTTCTTT	CASSRASQGGTEAFF
TRBV25-1	TRBJ1-1	NA	NA	TGTGCCAGCAGCCCCTCGAGGGCCGGGACTGAAGCTTTCTTT	CASSPSRAGTEAFF
TRBV5-1	TRBJ2-7	NA	NA	TGCGCCAGCAGCTTGGGACTTAGCTCCTACGAGCAGTACTTC	CASSLGLSSYEQYF
TRBV7-7	TRBJ2-5	NA	TRBD2	TGTGCTAGCAGCCCGGGGACTAGCGGGGGGGCACGGGAGACCCAGTACTTC	CASSPGTSGGARETQYF
TRBV29-1	TRBJ1-1	NA	NA	TGCAGCTCGGGGGGAAGGGACACTGAAGCTTTCTTT	CSSGGRDTEAFF
TRBV2	TRBJ1-1	NA	TRBD1	TGTGCCAGCAGGAGGGGACAGGGGGGCGCTGAAGCTTTCTTT	CASRRGQGGAEAFF
TRBV11-2	TRBJ1-3	NA	NA	TGTGCCAGCAGCCCGAGCGTGGGAAACACCATATATTTT	CASSPSVGNTIYF
TRBV28	TRBJ2-7	once	TRBD1	TGTGCCTCCCGGGACAGGGGAGGCGGAACCTACGAGCAGTACTTC	CASRDRGGGTYEQYF
TRBV6-6	TRBJ2-7	NA	NA	TGTGCCAGCAGCCCAAGCCTAGGGAGCTCCTACGAGCAGTACTTC	CASSPSLGSSYEQYF
TRBV5-1	TRBJ1-2	NA	NA	TGCGCCAGCAGCGATACTAACTATGGCTACACCTTC	CASSDTNYGYTF
TRBV5-4	TRBJ1-2	once	NA	TGTGCCAGCAGCTTGGAGGGAAACTATGGCTACACCTTC	CASSLEGNYGYTF
TRBV2	TRBJ1-1	few	NA	TGTGCCAGCAGGGCGACATTGGCTGAAGCTTTCTTT	CASRATLAEAFF
TRBV19	TRBJ1-5	NA	NA	TGTGCCAGTAGTTCCCAGGGGAGCAATCAGCCCCAGCATTTT	CASSSQGSNQPQHF